This T cell receptor beta chain was identified in a study of cytomegalovirus exposure and HLA in healthy donors. Study conclusions and caveats: Within the data, a cluster of highly shared sequence variants was likely a sequencing artifact. TCR beta chain V- and J-gene trimming was linked, in a later analysis, to a missense variant in DCLRE1C. The study had only CMV serostatus as immune exposure information. In a later analysis, HLA-associated TCR beta chains were more clonally expanded than equally common others.

The CDR3 contains 15 residues. Germline CDR1 reads MGHRA; CDR2 reads YSYEKL. V lost 0 bases, J lost 4 bases, and 12 bases lay in between. The PCR employed 60 Vbeta primers together with 13 Jbeta primers. Method: immunoSEQ multiplex PCR; TCRdb's copy keeps in-frame clones and lacks some. Of around 180,000 clones detected, 65% to 75% appear once; the ten largest clones hold approximately 1.6%. This clone was seen a few times. Its antigen is not known. This sequence was found in a girl between 10 and 17 years old in good health and CMV-seronegative. The material sequenced was PBMCs. The chain is built from TRBV4-1 and TRBJ1-1, with D unclear. CDR3 DNA sequence: TGCGCCAGCAGCCAAGATGGAGGGCGGACCACTGAAGCTTTCTTT. Translating it yields CASSQDGGRTTEAFF.